This T cell receptor (beta chain) derives from a study of response to subunit inactivated influenza vaccine. TCRdb reanalysed the RT-PCR reads using MiXCR and keeps one entry per CDR3 protein. The sample records more than 700,000 distinct CDR3 sequences, 21% being singletons. This clonotype was seen only a few times. V dropped 4 bases and J dropped 6; count of bases not matched to a gene: 15. The CDR3 covers 16 residues. Germline assignment: CDR1 SGHDT and CDR2 YYEEEE. The sample consisted of PBMCs from blood, taken around 5 days after vaccination. The V gene is TRBV5-6, the J gene TRBJ2-7; 8 bases match TRBD2. The TCR originated in a man aged 45-60 years who received an inactivated influenza vaccine. CDR3 region: CASSPGPTGTSFEQYF. CDR3 coding DNA: TGTGCCAGCAGCCCAGGGCCCACCGGGACTAGTTTCGAGCAGTACTTC.